The sequence of this TCR beta chain was determined in a study of blood T cell repertoires in COVID-19 (dated by TCRdb to the early 2020s). Notes on the research overall: Samples from collaborators originated in the United States, Italy and Spain and spanned both the acute and convalescent phases of COVID-19. A de-identified subject ID, COVID-19 status, age in years and sex were almost always included in the sample metadata. The material from the prospective study consisted of cDNA or gDNA derived from T cells, B-cell-depleted T cells, or PBMCs. Subjects who had been exposed to COVID-19, were actively infected with it, or had recovered from it provided the deeply sampled blood TCRbeta repertoires that made up the dataset. Where available, HLA class I and class II types were taken from metadata supplied by the sample provider and were not determined by assay-based typing. The repertoires were made available in a free public database intended to serve as a resource for research on the immune response to SARS-CoV-2. The samples were drawn from two sources: the first 160 participants of the ongoing ImmuneRACE study, and fewer than 1,500 subjects contributed by 6 global collaborators.

Trimming accounts for 6 bases at V and 1 base at J, while the number of junction bases matched to no gene is 5. The germline V gene (reference sequence) provides CDR1 MNHEY and CDR2 SMNVEV. The CDR3 runs 15 residues from the cysteine to the phenylalanine. Only the CDR3 part of the read is kept: 45 bases, read in frame from the first base. On the study overall, not on this receptor specifically: The amount of clinical and demographic metadata varied by source and participant and was provided uncurated.

Turning to this clone: Its antigen has not been determined. No much larger clone is present one base from it, and per-base qualities are unavailable.

A second Seattle source provided samples from volunteer blood donors who had recovered from COVID-19. The collaborating institutions used their own protocols to collect whole blood in K2EDTA tubes. For TCRbeta analysis, collaborators shipped samples as frozen whole blood, isolated PBMCs, or DNA extracted from either of those sample types. TCRbeta CDR3 regions were amplified from genomic DNA using the immunoSEQ Assay, a bias-controlled multiplex PCR. Per the authors' processing: Within the assay, amplification of reference gene primers was used to estimate how many nucleated cells each sample contained. Sequence reads were collapsed and filtered to measure the absolute abundance of every unique TCRbeta CDR3 rearrangement. For each sample, productive Simpson clonality was calculated by taking the square root of Simpson's diversity index across productive rearrangements. The source is immuneACCESS, and TCRdb retained only in-frame sequences with V and J called. Part of the clones is not carried over; for the studies checked, unresolved V genes explain less than half of this, and the remainder is unexplained. That table furnishes V, J and clone size, whereas the DNA furnished D and trimming. The sample table records over 250,000 clones; roughly 90% of these occur just once. The ten largest clones represent approximately 3.7% of the sample.

This clonotype was sampled from a man in his 60s who had recovered from COVID-19. The sequenced material came from peripheral blood. The chain is assembled from TRBV27 and TRBJ1-5, and TRBD1 matches 8 of the central bases. In nucleotide form, the sequence is TGTGCCAGCAGACGGACAGGGCCAAGCAATCAGCCCCAGCATTTT. Its translation reads: CASRRTGPSNQPQHF.